This is a list of T cell receptor beta chains from one sample in a study of blood T cells in healthy people across ages. TCRdb ran MiXCR on the 5' RACE reads and lists one entry per CDR3 protein. The sample carries about 1 million distinct CDR3 sequences, over 35% recorded once. The sequenced sample consisted of blood. These receptors were obtained from a woman aged 55-75 years in good health. Both conserved end residues are part of each CDR3. The D gene is left open where the match is weak. Clone size, where shown, is once, few, many, or a class for clones that have expanded.

TRBV29-1	TRBJ2-1	-	-	CSVDLARGSYNEQFF	TGCAGCGTTGATCTGGCGAGAGGGTCCTACAATGAGCAGTTCTTC
TRBV12-3/TRBV12-4	TRBJ2-5	-	-	CASSLMRAYQYF	TGTGCCAGCAGTCTAATGAGGGCTTACCAGTACTTC
TRBV4-1	TRBJ2-7	TRBD2	-	CASSQPTSGRINEQYF	TGCGCCAGCAGCCAACCCACTAGCGGGAGAATCAACGAGCAGTACTTC
TRBV6-5	TRBJ2-7	TRBD2	-	CASSYWTSGSREQYF	TGTGCCAGCAGTTACTGGACTAGCGGGAGTCGCGAGCAGTACTTC
TRBV29-1	TRBJ2-7	-	-	CSVVTGTGEQYF	TGCAGCGTTGTGACAGGAACGGGCGAGCAGTACTTC
TRBV5-1	TRBJ2-3	-	once	CASSFRDPITDTQYF	TGCGCCAGCAGCTTTCGGGACCCCATTACAGATACGCAGTATTTT
TRBV12-3/TRBV12-4	TRBJ2-2	TRBD2	-	CASGAGVNTGELFF	TGTGCCAGCGGGGCGGGAGTGAACACCGGGGAGCTGTTTTTT
TRBV20-1	TRBJ2-1	-	-	CSARAGTLVYNEQFF	TGCAGTGCTAGAGCCGGGACTCTAGTCTACAATGAGCAGTTCTTC
TRBV28	TRBJ1-1	TRBD1	few	CASSSFGQGVDTEAFF	TGTGCCAGCAGTTCCTTCGGACAGGGTGTGGACACTGAAGCTTTCTTT
TRBV5-1	TRBJ2-5	-	few	CASSLLGTDQETQYF	TGCGCCAGCAGCTTGTTGGGGACGGACCAAGAGACCCAGTACTTC
TRBV29-1	TRBJ2-7	-	few	CSVGTDRGEQYF	TGCAGCGTTGGAACAGACCGTGGCGAGCAGTACTTC
TRBV7-2	TRBJ2-3	-	-	CASSPWRGASTDTQYF	TGTGCCAGCAGCCCCTGGAGAGGCGCTAGCACAGATACGCAGTATTTT
TRBV24-1	TRBJ2-3	-	few	CATSDFRDPSGTQYF	TGTGCCACCAGTGATTTTAGGGACCCATCGGGTACGCAGTATTTT
TRBV7-9	TRBJ2-7	TRBD1	-	CASSLRDRGIQYEQYF	TGTGCCAGCAGCCTCCGGGACAGGGGAATCCAATACGAGCAGTACTTC
TRBV27	TRBJ1-2	-	-	CASGRQFYGYTF	TGTGCCAGCGGGAGACAGTTCTATGGCTACACCTTC
TRBV11-2	TRBJ2-7	-	few	CASSSPDGSYEQYF	TGTGCCAGCAGCAGCCCGGACGGATCCTACGAGCAGTACTTC
TRBV6-5	TRBJ2-7	-	-	CASSYSITGADEQYF	TGTGCCAGCAGTTACTCGATAACGGGGGCGGACGAGCAGTACTTC
TRBV18	TRBJ2-1	TRBD2	-	CASSPFGSGGGYNEQFF	TGTGCCAGCTCACCCTTCGGCTCGGGAGGAGGCTACAATGAGCAGTTCTTC
TRBV20-1	TRBJ2-3	TRBD2	-	CSARATLGLAGLDTQYF	TGCAGTGCTAGGGCCACCTTGGGGCTAGCGGGATTAGATACGCAGTATTTT
TRBV5-1	TRBJ2-3	-	few	CASRDLTLGHGRLTDTQYF	TGCGCCAGTCGAGATCTGACCTTGGGCCACGGCCGCCTCACAGATACGCAGTATTTT